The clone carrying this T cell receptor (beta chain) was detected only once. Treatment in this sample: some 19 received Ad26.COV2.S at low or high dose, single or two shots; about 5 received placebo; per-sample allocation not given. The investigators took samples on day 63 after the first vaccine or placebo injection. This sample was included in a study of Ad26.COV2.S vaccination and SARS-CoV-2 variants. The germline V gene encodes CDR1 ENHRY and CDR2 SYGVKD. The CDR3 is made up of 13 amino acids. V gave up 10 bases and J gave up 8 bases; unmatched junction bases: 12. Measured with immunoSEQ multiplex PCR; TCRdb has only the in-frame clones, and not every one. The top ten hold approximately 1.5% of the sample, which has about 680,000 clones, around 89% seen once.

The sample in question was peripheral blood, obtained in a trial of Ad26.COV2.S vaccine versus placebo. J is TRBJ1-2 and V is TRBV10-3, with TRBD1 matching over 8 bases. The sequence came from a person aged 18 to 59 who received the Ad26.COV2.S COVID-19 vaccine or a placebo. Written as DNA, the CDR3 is TGTGCCACCAGCACACCAGGGGGCGGAGGCTACACCTTC. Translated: CATSTPGGGGYTF.